This is a list of T cell receptor beta chains from one sample in a study of blood T cell repertoires in COVID-19. The data were produced by immunoSEQ multiplex PCR, yet TCRdb's version contains in-frame clones alone and is incomplete. The table lists tens of thousands of clones, 60% to 85% of them singletons, with 4.5% to 6% in the top ten. The source material was peripheral blood. All receptors come from a human donor in a cohort sampled during active COVID-19. CDR3s include the opening cysteine and the closing phenylalanine or tryptophan. The order of the fields is V gene, J gene, CDR3 length, D gene, clone size, CDR3 DNA, CDR3 protein. A D gene is named only where the DNA matches it firmly. Rows give clone size only sometimes, using once, few, many, or a class for an expanded clone.

V: TRBV2
J: TRBJ1-2
length: 14
D: .
size: few
DNA: TGTGCCAGCAGTGCGGGGGAGGGGTTGTATGGCTACACCTTC
CDR3: CASSAGEGLYGYTF

V: TRBV7-9
J: TRBJ1-3
length: 15
D: .
size: .
DNA: TGTGCCAGCAGCTTAGATGGGCACTCTGGAAACACCATATATTTT
CDR3: CASSLDGHSGNTIYF

V: TRBV6-2/TRBV6-3
J: TRBJ2-7
length: 11
D: .
size: few
DNA: TGTGCCAGCAGTTTCACCTACGAGCAGTACTTC
CDR3: CASSFTYEQYF

V: TRBV19
J: TRBJ2-7
length: 14
D: TRBD1
size: .
DNA: TGTGCCAGTAGTATCCTGGGACAGTCCTACGAGCAGTACTTC
CDR3: CASSILGQSYEQYF

V: TRBV11-3
J: TRBJ2-7
length: 13
D: .
size: .
DNA: TGTGCCAGCAGCCCCCGCAGGGATTCCGAGCAGTACTTC
CDR3: CASSPRRDSEQYF

V: TRBV28
J: TRBJ1-2
length: 13
D: .
size: .
DNA: TGTGCCAGCACCGAAACAGCACACTATGGCTACACCTTC
CDR3: CASTETAHYGYTF

V: TRBV27
J: TRBJ2-7
length: 14
D: TRBD2
size: .
DNA: TGTGCCAGCAGTTTATCGGGAGGGACCTACGAGCAGTACTTC
CDR3: CASSLSGGTYEQYF

V: TRBV18
J: TRBJ2-7
length: 13
D: TRBD2
size: .
DNA: TGTGCCAGCTCACCACCGGGGGGGACCGAGCAGTACTTC
CDR3: CASSPPGGTEQYF

V: TRBV21-1
J: TRBJ1-4
length: 15
D: .
size: few
DNA: TGTGCCAGCAGCATCTGGGAGAGTACTAATGAAAAACTGTTTTTT
CDR3: CASSIWESTNEKLFF

V: TRBV5-1
J: TRBJ2-7
length: 16
D: .
size: .
DNA: TGCGCCAGCAGCTTGCCCCGGGACTCGAGCTCCTACGAGCAGTACTTC
CDR3: CASSLPRDSSSYEQYF